Sequencing of this TCR beta chain was carried out in a study of graft-versus-host responses after intestinal transplantation (TCRdb year 2021). Broadly, across the study: The transplants that recipients got were multivisceral, liver-intestinal, or isolated intestinal. A peak of at least 4% donor T cells among recipient peripheral blood mononuclear cells was the definition used for donor T cell macrochimerism. To identify alloreactive clones, pre-transplant mixed lymphocyte reaction products were sequenced and then compared with unstimulated pre-transplant donor and recipient T cells. Anti-thymocyte globulin induction was given to all recipients, followed by maintenance tacrolimus and steroids for approximately three years. A cohort of under 30 intestinal transplant recipients, including one retransplant, was enrolled, and a few patients lacking pretransplant specimens were excluded. Instead of going to the commercial service, samples from a few later patients were sequenced in-house on an Illumina MiSeq and processed with MiXCR. Bulk TCR-beta CDR3 sequencing was used to track graft-versus-host and host-versus-graft alloreactive T cell clones in the graft, circulation and bone marrow after intestinal transplantation. The study at large found these results: The conclusions were limited by the relatively low number and heterogeneity of the intestinal transplant patients. Early after transplant, declines in HvG clones were associated with peak levels of circulating GvH clones. GvH clones were detected in recipient bone marrow, and some of these GvH clones were observed earlier in ileal mucosa or blood, consistent with an intestinal mucosal origin. In the allografts of patients with donor T cell macrochimerism, GvH to HvG T cell clonal ratios were high.

The CDR1 and CDR2 encoded by the germline V gene are MGHRA and YSYEKL. From the cysteine through the phenylalanine, the CDR3 covers 17 amino acids. Only the CDR3 part of the read is kept: 51 bases, read in frame from the first base. V and J are trimmed by 0 bases and 4 bases, and the gene matches miss 9 bases of the junction. The intended sense of this specimen's time point label: cells obtained before transplantation from donor or recipient. CD3+CD4+ and CD3+CD8+ populations were FACS-sorted from unstimulated pre-transplant donor and recipient cells taken from spleen or lymph nodes. The count of this clone is one. Its antigen target is currently unknown. Base qualities were left out, and no much larger clone turns up one base away. The library was made by the immunoSEQ multiplex PCR assay. For most patients, genomic DNA was isolated using the Qiagen DNeasy Blood and Tissue Kit and was shipped frozen to Adaptive Biotechnologies for TCR sequencing. For most patients, genomic DNA was subjected to high-throughput TCR-beta CDR3 sequencing by Adaptive Biotechnologies. The paper's data handling went like this. Adaptive's ImmunoSEQ software supplied the TCR sequencing data for around 19 patients, while MiXCR and VDJtools were used to process a few other patients. To correct CD4 versus CD8 sorting errors, any sequence found in both subsets at a frequency ratio below 5:1 was removed. CDR3 nucleotide sequences shared by donor and recipient were removed because the origin of these sequences could not be assigned. Alloreactive clones required at least 2-fold expansion over unstimulated cells and minimum CFSE-low frequency of 0.002% (template counts) or 0.001% (read counts). A clone was considered mappable if detected in the sequenced pre-transplant spleen, lymph node, or MLR CFSE-low populations of the donor or recipient. The cumulative frequency of alloreactive clones was calculated as a percentage of all sequences, weighted by copy number. This is the immuneACCESS table as TCRdb keeps it, with only in-frame sequences that have V and J called. A part of the clones is gone; compared with another copy, unresolved V genes explain less than half, and the rest is unexplained. The V and J calls and the clone size are those of that table, but D and trimming were determined from the DNA. The sample table lists roughly 110,000 clones, approximately 90% of them with a count of one. Roughly 0.64% of the sample is in the top ten clones.

This sequence originates from a human donor who was the organ donor for an intestinal transplant. The rearranged segments are TRBV4-1 and TRBJ1-5; 7 nucleotides in the junction match TRBD1. Specimen: unstimulated CD4+ T cells sorted from spleen or lymph node cells, collected before transplant. The CDR3 has the sequence CASSQDYPGQLNQPQHF. The nucleotide sequence is given as TGCGCCAGCAGCCAAGACTATCCGGGACAGCTAAATCAGCCCCAGCATTTT.